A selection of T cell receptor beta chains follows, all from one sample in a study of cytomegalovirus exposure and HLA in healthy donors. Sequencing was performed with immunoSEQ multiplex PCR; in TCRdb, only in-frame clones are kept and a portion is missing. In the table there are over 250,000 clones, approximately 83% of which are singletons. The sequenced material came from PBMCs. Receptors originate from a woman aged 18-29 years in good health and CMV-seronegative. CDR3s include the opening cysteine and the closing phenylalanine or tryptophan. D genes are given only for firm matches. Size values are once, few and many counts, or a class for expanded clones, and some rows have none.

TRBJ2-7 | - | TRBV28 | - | CASGRGLAYEQYF | TGTGCCAGCGGGAGAGGGCTGGCCTACGAGCAGTACTTC
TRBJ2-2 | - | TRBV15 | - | CATSSTHSNTGELFF | TGTGCCACCAGCAGTACCCACTCGAACACCGGGGAGCTGTTTTTT
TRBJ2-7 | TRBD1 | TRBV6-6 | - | CASSYRDRDGHEQYF | TGTGCCAGCAGTTACCGGGACAGGGATGGTCACGAGCAGTACTTC
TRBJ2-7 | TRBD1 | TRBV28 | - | CASRGTGGAYEQYF | TGTGCCAGCAGAGGTACAGGGGGCGCCTACGAGCAGTACTTC
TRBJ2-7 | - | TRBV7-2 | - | CASSLFTYEQYF | TGTGCCAGCAGCTTATTTACCTACGAGCAGTACTTC
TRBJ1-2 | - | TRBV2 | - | CASSDSRSTDGYTF | TGTGCCAGCAGTGATTCTCGATCCACGGATGGCTACACCTTC
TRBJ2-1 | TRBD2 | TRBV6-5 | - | CASRRGLAAYNEQFF | TGTGCCAGCAGGAGAGGGCTAGCGGCCTACAATGAGCAGTTCTTC
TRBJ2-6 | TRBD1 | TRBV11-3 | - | CASSSQGAGANVLTF | TGTGCCAGCAGCTCGCAGGGGGCTGGGGCCAACGTCCTGACTTTC
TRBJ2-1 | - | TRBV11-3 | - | CASSSNRRSDEQFF | TGTGCCAGCAGCTCGAATCGGAGGTCGGATGAGCAGTTCTTC
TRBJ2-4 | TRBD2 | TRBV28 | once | CASSGGTSVLAKNIQYF | TGTGCCAGCAGTGGGGGGACTAGCGTACTAGCCAAAAACATTCAGTACTTC
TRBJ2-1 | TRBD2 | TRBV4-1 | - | CATQGLAGGSSYNEQFF | TGCGCCACCCAGGGACTAGCGGGGGGGAGCTCCTACAATGAGCAGTTCTTC
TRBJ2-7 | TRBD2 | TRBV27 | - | CASTSAGGPVEQYF | TGTGCCAGCACTTCAGCGGGGGGGCCGGTCGAGCAGTACTTC
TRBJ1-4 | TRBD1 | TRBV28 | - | CASSTWTGGTATNEKLFF | TGTGCCAGCAGTACCTGGACAGGGGGAACTGCAACTAATGAAAAACTGTTTTTT
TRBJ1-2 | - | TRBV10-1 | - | CASKTQGCGYTF | TGCGCCAGCAAGACGCAGGGCTGCGGCTACACCTTC
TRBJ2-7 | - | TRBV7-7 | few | CASSSGLGVGEQYF | TGTGCCAGCAGCTCGGGACTGGGAGTGGGGGAGCAGTACTTC
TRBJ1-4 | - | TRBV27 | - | CASTSLRGPNEKLFF | TGTGCCAGCACCTCCCTCAGGGGACCTAATGAAAAACTGTTTTTT
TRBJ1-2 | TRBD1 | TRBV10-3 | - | CAIRTTGEGGYTF | TGTGCCATCAGAACCACAGGGGAAGGGGGCTACACCTTC
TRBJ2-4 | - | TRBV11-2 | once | CASSSLQVDIQYF | TGTGCCAGCAGCTCTCTCCAGGTTGACATTCAGTACTTC
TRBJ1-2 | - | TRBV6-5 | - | CASSYNSRGAYGYTF | TGTGCCAGCAGTTACAACTCTCGGGGGGCCTATGGCTACACCTTC
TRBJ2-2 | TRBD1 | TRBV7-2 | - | CASSFQGENTGELFF | TGTGCCAGCAGCTTCCAGGGGGAGAACACCGGGGAGCTGTTTTTT
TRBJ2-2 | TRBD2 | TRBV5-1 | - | CASNPLAENTGELFF | TGCGCCAGCAACCCACTAGCGGAAAACACCGGGGAGCTGTTTTTT
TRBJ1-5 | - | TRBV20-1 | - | CSARMEGPQHF | TGCAGTGCTAGAATGGAGGGGCCCCAGCATTTT
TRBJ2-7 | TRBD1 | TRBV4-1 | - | CASSQGTGASYEQYF | TGCGCCAGCAGCCAAGGGACAGGGGCGTCCTACGAGCAGTACTTC
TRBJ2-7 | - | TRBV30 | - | CAWSVLGGSYEQYF | TGTGCCTGGAGTGTATTGGGGGGAAGTTACGAGCAGTACTTC
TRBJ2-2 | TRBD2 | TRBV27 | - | CASSRTSGVTGELFF | TGTGCCAGCAGCAGAACTAGCGGGGTTACCGGGGAGCTGTTTTTT
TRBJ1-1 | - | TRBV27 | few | CASSRGDEAFF | TGTGCCAGCAGCAGGGGAGATGAAGCTTTCTTT
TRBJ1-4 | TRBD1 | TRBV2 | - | CASSGQGRANEKLFF | TGTGCCAGCAGCGGACAGGGTCGGGCTAATGAAAAACTGTTTTTT
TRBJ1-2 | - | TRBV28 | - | CASSLAGTLVRYGYTF | TGTGCCAGCAGTCTCGCCGGGACATTGGTTCGGTATGGCTACACCTTC
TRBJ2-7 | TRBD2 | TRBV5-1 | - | CASSWGLAGADEQYF | TGCGCCAGCAGCTGGGGACTAGCGGGAGCGGACGAGCAGTACTTC
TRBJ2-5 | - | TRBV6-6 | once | CASSYTAGGETQYF | TGTGCCAGCAGTTACACGGCGGGCGGGGAGACCCAGTACTTC
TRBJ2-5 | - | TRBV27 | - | CASSPRDSEETQYF | TGTGCCAGCAGTCCGCGGGACTCAGAAGAGACCCAGTACTTC
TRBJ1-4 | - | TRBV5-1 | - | CASSLLDTTNEKLFF | TGCGCCAGCAGCTTGCTAGATACAACTAATGAAAAACTGTTTTTT
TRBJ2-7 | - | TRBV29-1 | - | CSVEGGQGEDYEQYF | TGCAGCGTTGAAGGGGGTCAGGGTGAAGACTACGAGCAGTACTTC
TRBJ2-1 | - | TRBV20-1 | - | CSARDLVEQFF | TGCAGTGCTAGAGATCTCGTTGAGCAGTTCTTC
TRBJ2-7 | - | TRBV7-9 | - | CASSSWSRKVVAYEQYF | TGTGCCAGCAGCTCCTGGAGCCGGAAGGTGGTTGCCTACGAGCAGTACTTC
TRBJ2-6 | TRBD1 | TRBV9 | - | CASSEGDGQGAHRANVLTF | TGTGCCAGCAGCGAGGGGGACGGACAGGGGGCACACAGGGCCAACGTCCTGACTTTC
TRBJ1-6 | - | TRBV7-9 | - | CASSATRGNSPLHF | TGTGCCAGCAGTGCTACACGGGGTAATTCACCCCTCCACTTT